The entry below gives a single T cell receptor (beta chain) sequence along with its context. Its specificity is not known. These data are taken from a study of response to subunit inactivated influenza vaccine. General study points: Authors suggested seasonal influenza vaccinations each recruit few new T cells.

V dropped 1 base and J dropped 0 bases, with 6 bases sitting between them. The CDR3 covers 15 residues. CDR1 and CDR2 (germline): LGHDT, YNNKEL (reference sequence). In TCRdb, the RT-PCR reads were re-called with MiXCR into one record per CDR3 protein. The sample shows roughly 790,000 distinct CDR3 sequences, 20% to 25% of them seen only once. The starting material was PBMCs from blood, obtained about 5 days after vaccination. The rearrangement joins TRBV3-1 to TRBJ2-2; no clear D gene. The receptor comes from a man over 45 who received an inactivated influenza vaccine. CDR3 in amino acids: CASSQGVSNTGELFF. As DNA, the CDR3 is TGTGCCAGCAGCCAAGGAGTCTCGAACACCGGGGAGCTGTTTTTT.